These T cell receptor beta chains were read from a single sample in a study of blood T cell repertoires in COVID-19. Method: immunoSEQ multiplex PCR; TCRdb's copy keeps in-frame clones and lacks some. Among 230,000 or so clones listed, 80% to 90% were seen once. Sequences were obtained from peripheral blood. All receptors derive from a middle-aged man who had recovered from COVID-19. CDR3s leave out the opening cysteine and the closing phenylalanine or tryptophan. Clone size is stated in some rows and not others, as once, few, many or a class when expanded.

clone size	V gene	J gene	CDR3 protein
-	TRBV30	TRBJ1-2	AWSRQGGYGYT
once	TRBV5-1	TRBJ2-2	ASSQQGNTGELF
-	TRBV5-4	TRBJ1-3	ASSTGERNTIY
-	TRBV5-6	TRBJ1-2	ASSLGRGTPRGYT
-	TRBV19	TRBJ1-2	ASRDRDLT
-	TRBV7-7	TRBJ2-2	ASSRGNTGELF
-	TRBV7-2	TRBJ2-5	ASSSQGAGETQY
-	TRBV10-1	TRBJ2-3	ASSDELAGGTDTQY
-	TRBV7-2	TRBJ2-6	ASSIKLSGANVLT
-	TRBV5-1	TRBJ2-3	ASSSTSGRYDTQY
-	TRBV6-4	TRBJ2-2	ASRDRGSYGELF
-	TRBV5-6	TRBJ1-2	ASSLWRGNYGYT
-	TRBV9	TRBJ2-2	ASSVLLNTGELF
-	TRBV20-1	TRBJ2-1	SASGGRGYNEQF
-	TRBV18	TRBJ1-5	ASSPNEGQPQH
once	TRBV9	TRBJ1-2	ASSVSTNYGYT